This entry describes one T cell receptor beta chain. This sample was taken from a study of blood T cell repertoires in COVID-19. In the study overall: Collection of acute and convalescent COVID-19 samples took place in the United States, Italy and Spain. The analysed material was cDNA or gDNA that came from T cells, B-cell-depleted T cells, or PBMCs.

Original handling: Quantification of nucleated cells was approximated via reference gene primer amplification. Clones were read by immunoSEQ multiplex PCR, and TCRdb kept only the in-frame ones, dropping some. The D gene and trimming were derived from the DNA, and the V and J assignments and clone size from that table. Of about 110,000 clones in the sample, roughly 84% were seen once. The germline V and J ends were trimmed by 3 bases and 7 bases, with 10 bases remaining between them. The CDR3 length is 13 residues. Germline V gives CDR1 MNHNS, CDR2 SASEGT. The receptor comes from a woman of 80 years or more with active or convalescent COVID-19. The gene calls are TRBV6-1 and TRBJ2-1; D is possibly TRBD1 (5 bases). Sequenced material: peripheral blood. CDR3 sequence reads: CASSDQGWNEQFF. CDR3 nucleotide sequence: TGTGCCAGCAGTGATCAGGGTTGGAATGAGCAGTTCTTC.